This TCR beta chain stems from a study of cytomegalovirus exposure and HLA in healthy donors. Turning to the study itself: Out of several hundred genotyped donors, about 80% belonged to the Caucasian-associated ancestry cluster.

The CDR3 consists of 15 residues. CDR1 is SGHAT, CDR2 FQNNGV, per germline. V lost 0 bases to trimming and J lost 8 bases, with 14 bases between them. PCR primers comprised 60 Vbeta and 13 Jbeta primers. Assay: immunoSEQ multiplex PCR; the TCRdb copy retains only in-frame clones and omits some. This table holds about 150,000 clones, 80% found once. This chain links TRBV11-2 with TRBJ2-1; D not certain. The TCR sequence derives from a man aged 25-45 years in good health and CMV-seropositive. Sequences were obtained from PBMCs. DNA of the CDR3: TGTGCCAGCAGCTTAGACTATGGCGGCCAGTATGAGCAGTTCTTC. Residues: CASSLDYGGQYEQFF.